Each of the 24 T cell receptor beta chains below was sequenced from the same sample in a study of cytomegalovirus exposure and HLA in healthy donors. PCR employed 60 Vbeta and 13 Jbeta primers. Repertoires were generated with immunoSEQ multiplex PCR, while TCRdb's copy carries only in-frame clones and drops some. This sample yields a few hundred thousand clones, of which approximately 68% are seen a single time; 1.5% to 2% belongs to the top ten. Sequencing was performed on PBMCs. The receptors here all came from a woman aged 25 to 45 in good health and CMV-seronegative.

This chain connects TRBV7-8 to TRBJ2-5, with TRBD1 matching over 7 bases. The J call may be incorrect, as the DNA end agrees better with TRBJ2-7. The length of the CDR3 is 14 residues. Germline V gene data show CDR1 as SGHVS and CDR2 as FQNEAQ. The DNA for the CDR3 is TGTGCCAGCAGCTTCCGGGACAGACGCTACGAGCAGTACTTC. It encodes CASSFRDRRYEQYF.

The CDR3 DNA follows: TGTGCCAGCAGCTTAGGGACTAGCGGGAGCGCCTACAATGAGCAGTTCTTC. It specifies CASSLGTSGSAYNEQFF. The rearrangement joins TRBV5-6 to TRBJ2-1; 14 positions agree with TRBD2. Germline V CDR1 and CDR2: SGHDT, YYEEEE. J was trimmed by 2 bases and V by 2 bases; bases with no gene match: 3. This CDR3 has 17 residues.

In its sample, this clone was seen a few times. The J gene is TRBJ2-5, the V gene TRBV5-1; 13 bases are shared with TRBD2. V gave up 4 bases and J gave up 5 bases; unmatched junction bases: 14. The CDR3 loop spans 18 amino acids. CDR1 and CDR2 from the germline V gene are SGHRS and YFSETQ. CDR3 nucleotide sequence: TGCGCCAGCAGCCCCGGGTGGACTAGCGGGGGCTCTGGCGAGACCCAGTACTTC. Its translation: CASSPGWTSGGSGETQYF.

Remarks on this clone: The sample holds other DNA sequences that translate to the same CDR3. The chain combines TRBV5-1 with TRBJ1-1; D is unclear. Germline V CDR1 and CDR2: SGHRS, YFSETQ. V dropped 0 bases and J dropped 6 bases, with 6 bases sitting between them. This CDR3 spans 12 amino acids. DNA for the CDR3: TGCGCCAGCAGCTTGGGGGCATCTGAAGCTTTCTTT. It is translated as CASSLGASEAFF.

V gene TRBV11-2 combines with J gene TRBJ2-5; D is possibly TRBD1 (6 bases). The germline gives CDR1 SGHAT, CDR2 FQNNGV. The ends were cut back, 0 bases at V and 3 bases at J, with 11 bases in the middle. CDR3 size: 15 residues. The CDR3 DNA sequence: TGTGCCAGCAGCTTAGAGGGGGCAGAGAAAGAGACCCAGTACTTC. Amino acid sequence: CASSLEGAEKETQYF.

The chain joins TRBV2 to TRBJ2-1; 8 bases are a match to TRBD2. Germline-derived CDR1 and CDR2 are SNHLY and FYNNEI. V dropped 3 bases and J dropped 0; count of bases not matched to a gene: 1. The CDR3 covers 15 residues. CDR3 amino acids: CASSESGSSYNEQFF. The CDR3 DNA is TGTGCCAGCAGTGAGAGCGGGAGCTCCTACAATGAGCAGTTCTTC.

The chain links TRBV4-3 to TRBJ1-4; 12 nucleotides line up with TRBD1. This CDR3 spans 15 amino acids. Germline CDR1 LGHNA, CDR2 YSLEER. J lost 8 bases, V lost 1 base, and 2 bases had no gene match. CDR3: CASSQAGQGAEKLFF. CDR3 bases: TGCGCCAGCAGCCAAGCGGGACAGGGGGCCGAAAAACTGTTTTTT.

V and J are TRBV9 and TRBJ2-2; TRBD2 matches at 10 bases. Germline CDR1 and CDR2: SGDLS and YYNGEE. The CDR3 has 16 residues. V lost 4 bases and J lost 1; bases outside the gene matches: 4. CDR3 coding DNA: TGTGCCAGCAGCTCCCGACTAGCGGGGAACACCGGGGAGCTGTTTTTT. This translates into CASSSRLAGNTGELFF.

The rearrangement joins TRBV6-5 to TRBJ2-3; 9 bases fit TRBD2. With V trimmed by 4 bases and J by 4 bases, 6 bases remained unmatched. Germline CDR1 reads MNHEY; CDR2 reads SVGAGI. This CDR3 comprises 15 residues. The CDR3 DNA follows: TGTGCCAGCAGTTCCTGGACTAGCGAAGCAGATACGCAGTATTTT. It translates to CASSSWTSEADTQYF.

The chain is built from TRBV4-1 and TRBJ1-2, with 9 bases fitting TRBD1. The J segment lost 4 bases and the V segment lost 3 bases, leaving 15 bases of the junction unmatched. CDR3 length: 18 amino acids. In germline, CDR1 is MGHRA, CDR2 YSYEKL. The CDR3 here is CASSHDISVGDRAYGYTF. CDR3 DNA: TGCGCCAGCAGCCACGATATTTCGGTAGGGGACAGGGCCTATGGCTACACCTTC.

On this clone: This same CDR3 is encoded by further DNA sequences in the sample. The chain uses TRBV6-1 and TRBJ2-7; 10 bases map to TRBD1. Germline V gene sequence: CDR1 MNHNS, CDR2 SASEGT. V dropped 6 bases and J dropped 3; count of bases not matched to a gene: 5. This CDR3 has 14 amino acids. DNA for the CDR3: TGTGCCAGCAGGCCGGGACAGGGGATCTACGAGCAGTACTTC. It encodes CASRPGQGIYEQYF.

The gene calls are TRBV5-5 and TRBJ2-2, with 8 bases that match TRBD1. J lost 1 base, V lost 6 bases, and 2 bases had no gene match. The CDR3 contains 14 residues. CDR1 and CDR2 from the germline V gene are SGHKS and YYEKEE (reference sequence). This CDR3 is CASTGQGNTGELFF. The CDR3 nucleotides are TGTGCCAGCACCGGACAGGGGAACACCGGGGAGCTGTTTTTT.

This rearrangement joins TRBV9 to TRBJ2-1; 10 nucleotides line up with TRBD2. The CDR3 length is 17 residues. Germline V gene lookup returns CDR1 SGDLS and CDR2 YYNGEE. V was pared by 0 bases and J by 3 bases, with 6 bases of the junction left unmatched. The CDR3: CASSVESSGRVYNEQFF. CDR3 bases: TGTGCCAGCAGCGTAGAGTCTAGCGGGAGAGTCTACAATGAGCAGTTCTTC. Complete variable domain (other parts from reference TRBV9 and TRBJ2-1): DSGVTQTPKHLITATGQRVTLRCSPRSGDLSVYWYQQSLDQGLQFLIQYYNGEERAKGNILERFSAQQFPDLHSELNLSSLELGDSALYFCASSVESSGRVYNEQFFGPGTRLTVL.

The CDR3 region is CASRLSGQPNEKLFF. Here the CDR3 DNA reads TGCGCCAGCAGGCTTTCCGGACAGCCGAATGAAAAACTGTTTTTT. The chain employs TRBV5-1 and TRBJ1-4, with D possibly being TRBD1 (6 bases). With 5 bases removed from V and 5 bases from J, the gap between germline ends came to 16 bases. There are 15 residues in the CDR3. CDR1 and CDR2 from the germline V gene are SGHRS and YFSETQ.

The rearrangement joins TRBV6-1 to TRBJ2-5, with a possible D match to TRBD2 (6 bases). The CDR3 length is 14 residues. V was clipped by 8 bases and J by 2 bases, with 15 bases between them. Germline assignment: CDR1 MNHNS and CDR2 SASEGT. This CDR3 reads CASAGLVIQETQYF. The CDR3, as DNA: TGTGCCAGCGCGGGACTCGTAATTCAAGAGACCCAGTACTTC.

The chain employs TRBV7-2 and TRBJ2-2; D gene unclear. The V gene's germline CDR1 is SGHTA and CDR2 FQGNSA. CDR3 length: 14 residues. The V gene lost 3 bases and the J gene lost 1 base, with 6 bases spanning the gap. The chain's CDR3 is CASSFDWNTGELFF. CDR3 nucleotides: TGTGCCAGCAGCTTCGACTGGAACACCGGGGAGCTGTTTTTT.

This chain connects TRBV5-1 to TRBJ2-3; D may be TRBD1 (6 bases). The CDR3 is made up of 15 amino acids. Trimming shortened V by 0 bases and J by 1 base, and 9 bases separated the two germline ends. Looked up from germline, CDR1 is SGHRS and CDR2 is YFSETQ. CDR3 loop: CASSLGPGGTDTQYF. In nucleotides, the CDR3 is TGCGCCAGCAGCTTGGGCCCAGGGGGCACAGATACGCAGTATTTT.

The chain uses TRBV2 and TRBJ2-2; D is uncertain. The CDR3 contains 15 residues. V lost 4 bases to trimming and J lost 2 bases, with 11 bases between them. Germline V CDR1 and CDR2: SNHLY, FYNNEI. CDR3 DNA sequence: TGTGCCAGCAGTGTGGTGCTCACAAACACCGGGGAGCTGTTTTTT. Translated, it gives CASSVVLTNTGELFF. The full variable domain, in which reference TRBV2 and TRBJ2-2 provide the parts outside the CDR3, is EPEVTQTPSHQVTQMGQEVILRCVPISNHLYFYWYRQILGQKVEFLVSFYNNEISEKSEIFDDQFSVERPDGSNFTLKIRSTKLEDSAMYFCASSVVLTNTGELFFGEGSRLTVL.

The rearrangement uses TRBV7-8 and TRBJ1-1; D is perhaps TRBD1 (6 bases). There are 13 residues in the CDR3. V shed 10 bases and J shed 3 bases, with 15 bases lying between them. Per the germline V gene, CDR1 is SGHVS and CDR2 is FQNEAQ. In DNA, the CDR3 is TGTGCCACCGGCAGGGGAGTGGACACTGAAGCTTTCTTT. This encodes CATGRGVDTEAFF. Variable domain in full (rest from reference TRBV7-8 and TRBJ1-1): GAGVSQSPRYKVAKRGQDVALRCDPISGHVSLFWYQQALGQGPEFLTYFQNEAQLDKSGLPSDRFFAERPEGSVSTLKIQRTQQEDSAVYLCATGRGVDTEAFFGQGTRLTVV.

This clone was found once. The V call is TRBV30, the J call TRBJ1-1, with 7 bases aligning to TRBD1. This CDR3 region has 13 residues. In germline, CDR1 is GTSNPN, CDR2 SVGIG (reference sequence). The junction had 7 bases not matched to a gene; V was cut back by 2 bases and J by 7 bases. The CDR3 DNA reads TGTGCCTGGAGTCGAACAGGGGCGGGTGAAGCTTTCTTT. The encoded protein is CAWSRTGAGEAFF.

This clone was counted a few times. The gene calls are TRBV14 and TRBJ1-1; 8 bases fit TRBD1. Germline CDR1 is SGHDN and CDR2 is FVKESK. The CDR3 spans 15 residues. Trimming took 4 bases from V and 1 from J; bases not matched to a gene: 5. In DNA, the CDR3 is TGTGCCAGCAGCCTACCCGGGACAGGGAACACTGAAGCTTTCTTT. Encoded protein: CASSLPGTGNTEAFF.

This chain joins TRBV7-3 and TRBJ1-1; the match to TRBD1 covers 7 bases. V gave up 5 bases and J gave up 5 bases; unmatched junction bases: 8. Germline V gene sequence: CDR1 SGHTA, CDR2 FQGTGA. The CDR3 consists of 14 residues. CDR3 nucleotides: TGTGCCAGCAGCATAGAGGGACAGAGAACTGAAGCTTTCTTT. Protein product: CASSIEGQRTEAFF.

This clone has a single count. The chain joins TRBV27 to TRBJ2-1; possible D gene TRBD1, 5 bases. The CDR3 runs to 13 residues. The germline gives CDR1 MNHEY, CDR2 SMNVEV (reference sequence). V was shortened by 4 bases and J by 7 bases, with 11 bases between the two germline ends. The CDR3 DNA reads as TGTGCCAGCAGTTCGTTTCGACAGAATGAGCAGTTCTTC. Translation: CASSSFRQNEQFF.

This clone was observed a handful of times. V usage is TRBV6-1 and J usage is TRBJ1-4, with a possible D match to TRBD1 (6 bases). Per germline, CDR1 MNHNS and CDR2 SASEGT. The CDR3 covers 13 residues. The V end was cut by 11 bases, the J end by 7 bases, with 17 bases between. This chain's CDR3 is CASEGVGLEKLFF. In DNA, the CDR3 is TGTGCCTCCGAGGGGGTCGGGCTTGAAAAACTGTTTTTT.